This entry lists 30 T cell receptor beta chains sequenced from one sample in a study of CD4 T cells in relation to SARS-CoV-2 and coronaviruses. Before the COVID-19 pandemic, during about 2011-2019, CD4+ T cells were taken from unexposed donors. CD4+ T cells were isolated from the cells after 10 days of culture. These receptors have no known antigen. Sequenced by immunoSEQ multiplex PCR; TCRdb stores in-frame clones only, minus some. The table shows some 21,000 clones, with more than 65% occurring only once. Sequences were obtained from CD4+ T cells from PBMCs, cultured in vitro. These receptors all come from a human donor in good health.

The chain recombines TRBV2 with TRBJ2-7; 10 bases align to TRBD1. Germline loops: CDR1 SNHLY, CDR2 FYNNEI. With 5 bases clipped from V and 4 bases from J, the junction kept 5 bases outside the gene matches. This CDR3 has 14 amino acids. The CDR3: CASSQTGGAYEQYF. The CDR3 region has the DNA TGTGCCAGCAGTCAGACAGGGGGCGCGTACGAGCAGTACTTC.

V and J are TRBV19 and TRBJ2-7; 9 nucleotides align to TRBD2. CDR1 and CDR2 (germline): LNHDA, SQIVND (reference sequence). With 5 bases clipped from V and 3 bases from J, the junction kept 11 bases outside the gene matches. The CDR3 covers 16 residues. The CDR3 DNA reads as TGTGCCAGTAGTTTTAGCGGGGGCGGGCCGGTCTACGAGCAGTACTTC. This encodes CASSFSGGGPVYEQYF.

V is TRBV15 and J is TRBJ2-1, with D hard to call. This CDR3 is 15 amino acids long. CDR1 is LNHNV, CDR2 YYDKDF, per germline (reference sequence). V lost 0 bases and J 3 bases, leaving 9 bases between the germline ends. The CDR3 nucleotides are TGTGCCACCAGCAGAGATCGTGGCGGCTACAATGAGCAGTTCTTC. Translation: CATSRDRGGYNEQFF.

The chain couples TRBV12-3 or TRBV12-4 to TRBJ2-1; D is perhaps TRBD1 (6 bases). This CDR3 region has 13 residues. Trimming shortened V by 4 bases and J by 6 bases, and 10 bases separated the two germline ends. This CDR3 is CASSSDSRNEQFF. CDR3 bases: TGTGCCAGCAGTTCGGACAGTCGCAATGAGCAGTTCTTC.

V is TRBV5-4 and J is TRBJ2-7; weak D call: TRBD1 (5 bases). The CDR3 is 15 residues long. Germline V lookup: CDR1 SGHNT, CDR2 YYREEE (reference sequence). V was trimmed by 3 bases and J by 5 bases, leaving 18 bases between them. CDR3: CASSSFEGDVHEQYF. The CDR3 nucleotides read TGTGCCAGCAGCTCCTTTGAAGGGGATGTACACGAGCAGTACTTC.

The rearrangement uses TRBV19 and TRBJ1-5; 10 bases align to TRBD1. This CDR3 has 19 amino acids. V dropped 0 bases and J dropped 2; count of bases not matched to a gene: 10. Germline V gives CDR1 LNHDA, CDR2 SQIVND (reference sequence). The CDR3 DNA reads TGTGCCAGTAGTATAGATCGCGGGACAGGGGCTTTTGGCAATCAGCCCCAGCATTTT. Its protein product is CASSIDRGTGAFGNQPQHF.

The genes are TRBV28 and TRBJ2-2; 13 bases agree with TRBD2. V lost 2 bases, J lost 0 bases, and 0 bases stayed unmatched. From germline, CDR1 is MDHEN and CDR2 SYDVKM. This CDR3 region has 17 residues. CDR3 loop: CASSLGTSGTNTGELFF. In DNA form, the CDR3 reads TGTGCCAGCAGTTTAGGGACTAGCGGGACGAACACCGGGGAGCTGTTTTTT.

Written as DNA, the CDR3 is TGTGCCAGCAGACAGGGGGGGAGGAACAATCAGCCCCAGCATTTT. Translated, it gives CASRQGGRNNQPQHF. V and J are TRBV6-5 and TRBJ1-5; the match to TRBD1 covers 8 bases. Looked up from germline, CDR1 is MNHEY and CDR2 is SVGAGI. The CDR3 has 15 amino acids. The J segment lost 3 bases and the V segment lost 6 bases, leaving 7 bases of the junction unmatched.

This clone showed up just once. The rearrangement joins TRBV28 to TRBJ1-2; no clear D gene. V lost 4 bases, J lost 3 bases, and 12 bases lay in between. This CDR3 has 14 amino acids. Germline CDR1 reads MDHEN; CDR2 reads SYDVKM. CDR3: CASSSPPGYYGYTF. The CDR3 coding sequence is TGTGCCAGCAGTTCCCCTCCGGGGTACTATGGCTACACCTTC.

The V call is TRBV19, the J call TRBJ1-3; D remains ambiguous. The germline V gene has CDR1 LNHDA and CDR2 SQIVND (reference sequence). Trimming removed 0 bases from V and 0 bases from J, with 12 bases in between. The CDR3 runs 17 residues. CDR3 nucleotide sequence: TGTGCCAGTAGTATAGAGGGCAGCATTTCCTCTGGAAACACCATATATTTT. Amino acid sequence: CASSIEGSISSGNTIYF.

The chain carries TRBV6-5 and TRBJ1-1; D possibly corresponds to TRBD1 (5 bases). The germline V and J ends were trimmed by 4 bases and 7 bases, with 13 bases remaining between them. This CDR3 has 13 amino acids. Germline lookup yields CDR1 MNHEY and CDR2 SVGAGI. The CDR3, as DNA: TGTGCCAGCAGTTTCACCCAGGGTGTTGAAGCTTTCTTT. Protein sequence: CASSFTQGVEAFF.

V gene TRBV3-1 (or the pseudogene TRBV3-2) combines with J gene TRBJ2-7; 8 nucleotides agree with TRBD1. V shed 6 bases, J shed 0 bases, and the junction held 7 bases outside the gene matches. Per the germline V gene, CDR1 is LGHDT and CDR2 is YNNKEL (reference sequence). CDR3 length equals 15 residues. CDR3 DNA sequence: TGTGCCAGCAGTACTCGACAGGGGACCTCCTACGAGCAGTACTTC. This gives the protein CASSTRQGTSYEQYF.

This sequence joins TRBV2 and TRBJ2-3; maybe TRBD2 (6 bases). The CDR3 consists of 15 residues. Germline CDR1 and CDR2: SNHLY and FYNNEI. Trimming took off 7 bases at V and 1 base at J, with 15 bases between the two ends. The CDR3 bases are TGTGCCAGCATACGTATAGCGGAGGGCACAGATACGCAGTATTTT. Its translation: CASIRIAEGTDTQYF. The full variable domain, rest sourced from reference TRBV2 and TRBJ2-3, is EPEVTQTPSHQVTQMGQEVILRCVPISNHLYFYWYRQILGQKVEFLVSFYNNEISEKSEIFDDQFSVERPDGSNFTLKIRSTKLEDSAMYFCASIRIAEGTDTQYFGPGTRLTVL.

The chain couples TRBV19 to TRBJ2-7; D is uncertain. The V and J ends lost 2 bases and 11 bases respectively, with 10 bases between them. The germline V gene encodes CDR1 LNHDA and CDR2 SQIVND (reference sequence). The CDR3 sequence is 11 residues long. The CDR3 DNA follows: TGTGCCAGTAGTATACGAGAAAAGAAGTACTTC. Translated, it gives CASSIREKKYF.

The V and J genes are TRBV12-3 or TRBV12-4 and TRBJ2-5, with D possibly TRBD2 on 5 matching bases. V was clipped by 7 bases and J by 3 bases, with 9 bases between them. This CDR3 spans 12 amino acids. The chain's CDR3 is CASTKEEETQYF. The CDR3 region has the DNA TGTGCCAGCACCAAGGAGGAAGAGACCCAGTACTTC.

V gene TRBV6-2 or TRBV6-3 combines with J gene TRBJ2-3; possibly TRBD1 for D (6 bases). Germline CDR1 reads MNHEY; CDR2 reads SVGEGT. There are 15 residues in the CDR3. V was trimmed by 2 bases and J by 0 bases, leaving 9 bases between them. CDR3 sequence: CASSYGQGSTDTQYF. The DNA of the CDR3 is TGTGCCAGCAGTTACGGGCAGGGGAGCACAGATACGCAGTATTTT.

J is TRBJ1-1 and V is TRBV28; no reliable D call. The CDR3 loop spans 15 amino acids. V was pared by 5 bases and J by 5 bases, with 18 bases between. The V gene's germline CDR1 is MDHEN and CDR2 SYDVKM. The CDR3 loop is CASSRPYDGWTEAFF. CDR3 nucleotides: TGTGCCAGCAGTAGACCATATGACGGTTGGACTGAAGCTTTCTTT. Drawing the rest from reference TRBV28 and TRBJ1-1, the complete variable domain is DVKVTQSSRYLVKRTGEKVFLECVQDMDHENMFWYRQDPGLGLRLIYFSYDVKMKEKGDIPEGYSVSREKKERFSLILESASTNQTSMYLCASSRPYDGWTEAFFGQGTRLTVV.

This chain links TRBV11-2 with TRBJ2-1; no reliable D call. Trimming took 1 base from V and 3 from J, leaving 7 bases between them. Germline V gives CDR1 SGHAT, CDR2 FQNNGV. The CDR3 has 14 amino acids. The CDR3: CASSLVQGYNEQFF. The CDR3 nucleotides read TGTGCCAGCAGCTTAGTGCAAGGCTACAATGAGCAGTTCTTC.

This clone was detected only a few times. This chain joins TRBV2 and TRBJ2-3, with D tentatively TRBD2 (5 bases). This CDR3 contains 15 residues. Trimming shortened V by 4 bases and J by 0 bases, and 11 bases separated the two germline ends. The germline V gene encodes CDR1 SNHLY and CDR2 FYNNEI. CDR3 sequence (DNA): TGTGCCAGCAGTGTAAGGCGGACTAGCACAGATACGCAGTATTTT. Its translation is CASSVRRTSTDTQYF.

The rearrangement links TRBV3-1 (or the pseudogene TRBV3-2) to TRBJ2-7; 8 bases are a match to TRBD1. The CDR3 spans 14 residues. J was trimmed by 3 bases and V by 4 bases; bases with no gene match: 5. Germline V gives CDR1 LGHDT, CDR2 YNNKEL (reference sequence). CDR3 residues: CASSLRDRFYEQYF. The CDR3 bases are TGTGCCAGCAGCCTCCGGGACAGGTTCTACGAGCAGTACTTC.

The chain employs TRBV7-9 and TRBJ2-1; 8 nucleotides align to TRBD2. V shed 6 bases, J shed 12 bases, and the junction held 7 bases outside the gene matches. The CDR3 spans 12 residues. CDR1 SEHNR and CDR2 FQNEAQ come from the germline V gene (reference sequence). The CDR3 DNA follows: TGTGCCAGCAGTCCCAGCGCGGGAGGGCAGTTCTTC. Its translation: CASSPSAGGQFF.

The chain links TRBV9 to TRBJ1-3; D might be TRBD1 (5 bases). V lost 0 bases to trimming and J lost 1 base, with 14 bases between them. CDR1 is SGDLS and CDR2 is YYNGEE in the germline V gene. There are 17 residues in the CDR3. CDR3 sequence reads: CASSVADSGGSGNTIYF. CDR3 coding DNA: TGTGCCAGCAGCGTAGCTGATTCGGGGGGATCTGGAAACACCATATATTTT.

The gene calls are TRBV10-1 and TRBJ2-4; 7 nucleotides agree with TRBD2. Germline-derived CDR1 and CDR2 are WNHNN and SYGVQD (reference sequence). J was trimmed by 0 bases and V by 7 bases; bases with no gene match: 3. The length of the CDR3 is 14 residues. The CDR3: CASTAGEAKNIQYF. In nucleotides, the CDR3 is TGCGCCAGCACCGCGGGAGAAGCCAAAAACATTCAGTACTTC.

The chain links TRBV27 to TRBJ2-7; 12 bases line up with TRBD2. From germline, CDR1 is MNHEY and CDR2 SMNVEV (reference sequence). V lost 5 bases to trimming and J lost 3 bases; unmatched junction nucleotides: 5. The CDR3 is made up of 15 amino acids. The DNA for the CDR3 is TGTGCCAGCAGTGGGCTAGCGGGAGGGGACTACGAGCAGTACTTC. It yields the protein CASSGLAGGDYEQYF.

V and J are TRBV6-4 and TRBJ2-3, with TRBD2 identical over 7 bases. CDR1 is MRHNA, CDR2 SNTAGT, per germline. The CDR3 length is 15 residues. The junction had 5 bases not matched to a gene; V was cut back by 2 bases and J by 3 bases. CDR3 DNA: TGTGCCAGCAGTGACGGGGCGGGAGATACAGATACGCAGTATTTT. Protein: CASSDGAGDTDTQYF.

The chain combines TRBV12-3 or TRBV12-4 with TRBJ1-2, with 10 bases that match TRBD1. CDR3 size: 12 residues. V shed 4 bases, J shed 8 bases, and the junction held 1 base outside the gene matches. The CDR3 DNA is TGTGCCAGCAGTTCGACAGGGGGCGGCTACACCTTC. Amino acid sequence: CASSSTGGGYTF.

The V gene is TRBV28, the J gene TRBJ1-1, with 7 bases aligning to TRBD1. Germline V gene data show CDR1 as MDHEN and CDR2 as SYDVKM. Unmatched junction bases numbered 16, after V lost 7 bases and J lost 5 bases. This CDR3 comprises 16 residues. The CDR3 coding sequence is TGTGCCAGCAACCTGATCTCAGGGGGTTCAAGGACTGAAGCTTTCTTT. Translated: CASNLISGGSRTEAFF. Combining the CDR3 with reference TRBV28 and TRBJ1-1 gives the whole variable domain DVKVTQSSRYLVKRTGEKVFLECVQDMDHENMFWYRQDPGLGLRLIYFSYDVKMKEKGDIPEGYSVSREKKERFSLILESASTNQTSMYLCASNLISGGSRTEAFFGQGTRLTVV.

The chain links TRBV5-4 to TRBJ2-3; D remains unclear. With 3 bases removed from V and 6 bases from J, the gap between germline ends came to 11 bases. CDR1 and CDR2 from the germline V gene are SGHNT and YYREEE (reference sequence). CDR3 size: 13 residues. Here the CDR3 DNA reads TGTGCCAGCAGCTCCGGGCCTGATGATACGCAGTATTTT. It specifies CASSSGPDDTQYF.

The chain uses TRBV3-1 (or the pseudogene TRBV3-2) and TRBJ2-5; TRBD2 aligns across 15 bases. There are 19 residues in the CDR3. The V segment lost 1 base and the J segment 5 bases; nucleotides outside the gene matches: 11. Germline-derived CDR1 and CDR2 are LGHDT and YNNKEL (reference sequence). This chain's CDR3 is CASSQGGGLAGGATETQYF. In DNA, the CDR3 is TGTGCCAGCAGCCAAGGGGGGGGACTAGCGGGAGGTGCGACGGAGACCCAGTACTTC.

This chain joins TRBV29-1 and TRBJ2-1, with D perhaps TRBD2 (6 bases). Trimming cost V 7 bases and J 7 bases, with 17 bases left between them. The V gene's germline CDR1 is SQVTM and CDR2 ANQGSEA. This CDR3 region has 13 residues. This chain's CDR3 is CSAGSPSGNEQFF. CDR3 DNA: TGCAGCGCCGGGAGCCCCTCTGGGAATGAGCAGTTCTTC.